This T cell receptor (beta chain) stems from a study of T cell responses to AZD1222 COVID-19 vaccine. TCRdb's table, derived via immunoSEQ multiplex PCR, lists solely in-frame clones and lacks some. The sample holds approximately 89,000 clones, nearly 90% seen once. There are 12 residues in the CDR3. Germline V gives CDR1 MGHRA, CDR2 YSYEKL. The V end lost 2 bases, the J end lost 9 bases, and 10 bases lay between the germline ends. The sequence was obtained from an adult in good health. The sequences come from peripheral blood, collected on day 0 of AZD1222 vaccination. V and J are TRBV4-1 and TRBJ1-1; D remains unclear. The CDR3 reads CASSQKPGQAFF. The CDR3 DNA sequence: TGCGCCAGCAGCCAAAAACCCGGACAAGCTTTCTTT.